A selection of T cell receptor beta chains follows, all from one sample in a study of CD8 T cells in Susac syndrome. TCRdb reprocessed the immunoSEQ multiplex PCR reads with MiXCR, giving one entry per CDR3 protein. The sample holds fewer than 150,000 distinct CDR3 sequences, around 91% seen once. The sequenced sample consisted of CD8+ T cells from PBMCs. These receptor sequences come from a human donor with multiple sclerosis. Both conserved end residues are part of each CDR3. D genes are given only for firm matches. The size entry is marked missing in some rows and otherwise reads once, few, many or a size class.

d_call clone_size j_call v_call cdr3_aa cdr3_nt
TRBD1 - TRBJ1-2 TRBV9 CASSVPGGFGYTF TGTGCCAGCAGCGTTCCAGGGGGCTTTGGCTACACCTTC
TRBD1 - TRBJ2-2 TRBV7-9 CASSWDSTGELFF TGTGCTAGCAGCTGGGACAGTACCGGGGAGCTGTTTTTT
- - TRBJ2-1 TRBV25-1 CASSIENEQFF TGTGCCAGCAGTATAGAAAATGAGCAGTTCTTC
- - TRBJ1-2 TRBV16 CASSHEGPGGADGYTF TGTGCCAGCAGCCACGAAGGACCGGGGGGGGCTGATGGCTACACCTTC
TRBD1 - TRBJ2-7 TRBV14 CASSQDWDSRTYEQYF TGTGCCAGCAGCCAAGATTGGGACAGCCGGACCTACGAGCAGTACTTC
- once TRBJ2-7 TRBV18 CASSTTGTRGYEQYF TGTGCCAGCTCAACTACCGGGACCCGAGGATACGAGCAGTACTTC
- - TRBJ2-1 TRBV6-5 CASSSVRDEQFF TGTGCCAGCAGTTCAGTTCGGGATGAGCAGTTCTTC
- - TRBJ1-1 TRBV7-2 CASSPHSRAGEAFF TGTGCCAGCAGCCCTCACAGCAGGGCAGGTGAAGCTTTCTTT
- - TRBJ2-7 TRBV2 CASSEELTYEQYF TGTGCCAGCAGTGAAGAGTTAACCTACGAGCAGTACTTC
TRBD2 - TRBJ2-2 TRBV2 CASSAGGTGELFF TGTGCCAGCAGTGCGGGGGGGACCGGGGAGCTGTTTTTT
- once TRBJ2-6 TRBV4-2 CASSQGVLSSPGANVLTF TGTGCCAGCAGCCAAGGGGTGCTCAGCTCCCCTGGGGCCAACGTCCTGACTTTC
- - TRBJ1-2 TRBV10-3 CAISGNQRIYGYTF TGTGCCATCAGTGGGAACCAGAGGATCTATGGCTACACCTTC
- - TRBJ2-5 TRBV30 CAWRLAVHQETQYF TGTGCCTGGAGACTAGCAGTCCACCAAGAGACCCAGTACTTC
TRBD2 - TRBJ2-7 TRBV19 CASSISAGGLYEQYF TGTGCCAGTAGTATATCGGCGGGAGGCTTGTACGAGCAGTACTTC
- - TRBJ2-1 TRBV12-3/TRBV12-4 CASSLSLWHEQFF TGTGCCAGCAGTTTATCCCTGTGGCATGAGCAGTTCTTC
- once TRBJ1-2 TRBV29-1 CSVPASYGYTF TGCAGCGTACCGGCGAGCTATGGCTACACCTTC
TRBD1 - TRBJ1-1 TRBV27 CASSERGPTEAFF TGTGCCAGCAGTGAGAGGGGGCCGACTGAAGCTTTCTTT
- - TRBJ2-2 TRBV28 CASTTGAAGELFF TGTGCCAGCACTACGGGGGCTGCCGGGGAGCTGTTTTTT
TRBD2 - TRBJ2-5 TRBV5-4 CASSLASGLALETQYF TGTGCCAGCAGCTTGGCCTCGGGACTAGCCCTGGAGACCCAGTACTTC
TRBD2 - TRBJ2-1 TRBV13 CASGGVVGYNEQFF TGTGCCTCCGGGGGGGTCGTGGGCTACAATGAGCAGTTCTTC
- - TRBJ1-5 TRBV7-9 CASGRENQPQHF TGTGCCAGCGGTCGGGAAAATCAGCCCCAGCATTTT
- - TRBJ1-4 TRBV21-1 CASSAHRCLHEKLFF TGTGCCAGCAGCGCTCACCGGTGCCTTCATGAAAAACTGTTTTTT
- - TRBJ2-3 TRBV6-2/TRBV6-3 CASSYQPDRTDTQYF TGTGCCAGCAGTTACCAGCCCGACCGCACAGATACGCAGTATTTT
TRBD1 - TRBJ2-1 TRBV3-1 CASSQESVIMGTGENEQFF TGTGCCAGCAGCCAAGAAAGTGTAATTATGGGGACAGGGGAGAATGAGCAGTTCTTC
TRBD2 - TRBJ2-7 TRBV27 CATLPASGNSYEQYF TGTGCCACCCTCCCGGCTAGCGGAAACTCCTACGAGCAGTACTTC
- - TRBJ2-1 TRBV12-3/TRBV12-4 CASSSREQFF TGTGCCAGCAGTTCCCGTGAGCAGTTCTTC
- - TRBJ2-7 TRBV2 CASSSYNEQYF TGTGCCAGCAGTTCATACAACGAGCAGTACTTC
- - TRBJ2-1 TRBV5-6 CASSFRPDSEQFF TGTGCCAGCAGCTTTAGGCCGGACAGCGAGCAGTTCTTC
TRBD2 - TRBJ2-5 TRBV27 CASARGVAGVETQYF TGTGCCAGCGCCCGGGGGGTAGCGGGAGTGGAGACCCAGTACTTC
- - TRBJ1-5 TRBV12-3/TRBV12-4 CASSPLWGNQPQHF TGTGCCAGCAGTCCTCTGTGGGGCAATCAGCCCCAGCATTTT
- - TRBJ2-7 TRBV19 CASRKGSNGRYEQYF TGTGCCAGCAGGAAGGGTTCGAACGGGCGCTACGAGCAGTACTTC
TRBD1 - TRBJ2-7 TRBV13 CASSHAGTGGAWEQYF TGTGCCAGCAGCCACGCAGGGACAGGGGGCGCGTGGGAGCAGTACTTC
- few TRBJ2-5 TRBV6-1 CATGGTRETQYF TGTGCCACCGGTGGAACGCGGGAGACCCAGTACTTC
- - TRBJ1-5 TRBV27 CASSKTGGDSNQPQHF TGTGCCAGCAGTAAAACGGGAGGAGATAGCAATCAGCCCCAGCATTTT
- - TRBJ1-1 TRBV3-1 CASSQDQGNTEAFF TGTGCCAGCAGCCAAGACCAGGGGAACACTGAAGCTTTCTTT
- - TRBJ1-2 TRBV10-3 CAIRGGGPDYGYTF TGTGCCATCCGGGGAGGGGGTCCTGACTATGGCTACACCTTC
- - TRBJ2-4 TRBV14 CASSQEGYIQYF TGTGCCAGCAGCCAGGAAGGTTACATTCAGTACTTC
TRBD2 - TRBJ2-1 TRBV7-2 CASSEGTVLAGVFHEQFF TGTGCCAGCAGCGAGGGGACAGTTCTAGCGGGAGTCTTTCATGAGCAGTTCTTC
- - TRBJ2-7 TRBV14 CASSQVMNSYEQYF TGTGCCAGCAGCCAAGTGATGAATTCCTACGAGCAGTACTTC